The clone carrying this T cell receptor (beta chain) came up a few times. The data originate from a study of T cells after yellow fever vaccination. UMIs were added to TCR cDNA along with a universal primer site when it was made by 5'RACE template switching. TCRdb passed the 5' RACE reads through MiXCR, listing each CDR3 protein once. The sample lists under 150,000 distinct CDR3 sequences; about 8% were seen once. V lost 0 bases, J lost 13 bases, and 16 bases lay in between. This CDR3 has 13 residues. Germline values: CDR1 LGHNA, CDR2 YSLEER. The sequences come from CD4+ T cells sorted from PBMCs, collected 5 days after the yellow fever booster vaccination. The rearrangement links TRBV4-3 to TRBJ2-7, with D possibly being TRBD2 (6 bases). The receptor's source is a man younger than 40 who received the YFV17D yellow fever vaccine. The CDR3 DNA reads as TGCGCCAGCAGCCAAGAAAGGCCGGGAGAGGTATACTTC. It encodes CASSQERPGEVYF.